The 16 T cell receptor beta chains below come from one sample, sequenced in a study of T-cell memory formation after mild COVID-19. TCRdb fed the 5' RACE reads into MiXCR, producing one record per CDR3 protein. This sample has around 110,000 distinct CDR3 sequences, with over 10% found just once. The sequencing sample was made of PBMCs or a T cell subset sorted from them (not recorded which). The receptors were sampled from an adult woman who had mild COVID-19 (a few samples of this study predate the infection). Cell type and time point are not known.

This clonotype was seen only a few times. The genes are TRBV12-3 or TRBV12-4 and TRBJ1-1; D is unresolved. The length of the CDR3 is 12 residues. Trimming shortened V by 3 bases and J by 8 bases, and 10 bases separated the two germline ends. Here the CDR3 DNA reads TGTGCCAGCAGTTTGAGTCTCGCGGAAGCTTTCTTT. Translation: CASSLSLAEAFF.

The rearrangement uses TRBV4-3 and TRBJ1-1, with D hard to call. This CDR3 region has 18 residues. The V end lost 0 bases, the J end lost 3 bases, and 20 bases lay between the germline ends. Germline-derived CDR1 and CDR2 are LGHNA and YSLEER. In nucleotides, the CDR3 is TGCGCCAGCAGCCAAGATGCTCAGTATAGGGAGGATGACACTGAAGCTTTCTTT. The encoded protein is CASSQDAQYREDDTEAFF.

This clonotype was seen only a few times. The chain joins TRBV6-2 or TRBV6-3 to TRBJ2-7; a weak D match, TRBD2 (6 bases). The CDR3 covers 15 residues. The germline CDR1 and CDR2 sequences are MNHEY and SVGEGT. V was cut by 0 bases and J by 2 bases, with 11 bases left in between. The CDR3 region is CASSYSSGNTYEQYF. The CDR3 nucleotides read TGTGCCAGCAGTTACTCTAGCGGCAATACCTACGAGCAGTACTTC.

The J gene is TRBJ2-1, the V gene TRBV12-3 or TRBV12-4, with D possibly matching TRBD2 (6 bases). The CDR3 contains 16 residues. Trimming took 3 bases from V and 9 from J, leaving 21 bases between them. CDR3 loop: CASSFERASSGPEQFF. CDR3 coding DNA: TGTGCCAGCAGTTTTGAGCGGGCTAGCAGTGGCCCTGAGCAGTTCTTC.

The genes are TRBV30 and TRBJ1-3; perhaps TRBD1 as D (5 bases). Trimming took off 1 base at V and 0 bases at J, with 13 bases between the two ends. This CDR3 has 16 amino acids. Germline V CDR1 and CDR2: GTSNPN, SVGIG (reference sequence). CDR3 region: CAWSDGGEFSGNTIYF. The DNA of the CDR3 is TGTGCCTGGAGTGACGGAGGGGAATTCTCTGGAAACACCATATATTTT.

This clonotype was seen a handful of times. The CDR3 here is CASSFSWTNYGYTF. The CDR3 bases are TGTGCCAGCAGCTTCAGTTGGACTAACTATGGCTACACCTTC. This chain joins TRBV14 and TRBJ1-2; no clear D gene. CDR3 length equals 14 residues. In germline, CDR1 is SGHDN, CDR2 FVKESK. V dropped 5 bases and J dropped 0 bases, with 10 bases sitting between them.

V usage is TRBV6-2 or TRBV6-3 and J usage is TRBJ2-1, with unresolved D. The CDR3 is 12 amino acids. The V end was cut by 5 bases, the J end by 10 bases, with 12 bases between. Germline-derived CDR1 and CDR2 are MNHEY and SVGEGT. The CDR3 spells CASSTPPGEQFF. The DNA of the CDR3 is TGTGCCAGCAGTACCCCCCCAGGCGAGCAGTTCTTC.

V is TRBV12-3 or TRBV12-4 and J is TRBJ2-7; weak D call: TRBD2 (5 bases). The CDR3 runs 16 residues. V lost 6 bases and J lost 3, with 21 bases in between. The CDR3 DNA sequence: TGTGCCAGCAGCTTGGCCTGGGGAGAGACGCACTACGAGCAGTACTTC. Amino acids: CASSLAWGETHYEQYF.

The chain recombines TRBV7-8 with TRBJ2-6; 9 nucleotides match TRBD1. Germline CDR1 reads SGHVS; CDR2 reads FQNEAQ. With V trimmed by 5 bases and J by 6 bases, 8 bases remained unmatched. The CDR3 is made up of 16 amino acids. DNA for the CDR3: TGTGCCAGCAGCGCCTTCACACAGGGGGCGGCCAACGTCCTGACTTTC. Its translation is CASSAFTQGAANVLTF.

This clonotype was seen many times. The V call is TRBV29-1, the J call TRBJ2-2; 10 bases are a match to TRBD1. With 6 bases clipped from V and 5 bases from J, the junction kept 3 bases outside the gene matches. The CDR3 sequence is 13 residues long. From germline, CDR1 is SQVTM and CDR2 ANQGSEA. The CDR3 nucleotides read TGCAGCGTCGACAGGGGGCAGACCGGGGAGCTGTTTTTT. Its translation: CSVDRGQTGELFF.

The chain is built from TRBV9 and TRBJ2-3; D perhaps matches TRBD2 (5 bases). The CDR3 has 14 amino acids. Germline assignment: CDR1 SGDLS and CDR2 YYNGEE. Deletions cut 3 bases from V and 2 bases from J, with 10 bases between. The CDR3 DNA reads as TGTGCCAGCAGCGGACCGGGAACCACAGATACGCAGTATTTT. Encoded protein: CASSGPGTTDTQYF.

This clonotype has only a few counts. The V call is TRBV5-1, the J call TRBJ2-3, with D possibly being TRBD1 (5 bases). V lost 0 bases and J lost 1, with 18 bases in between. CDR1 is SGHRS, CDR2 YFSETQ, per germline. This CDR3 comprises 18 residues. The CDR3 loop reads CASSLGRLQGGGTDTQYF. Written as DNA, the CDR3 is TGCGCCAGCAGCTTGGGACGGCTGCAGGGCGGTGGCACAGATACGCAGTATTTT.

This clonotype occurred a few times. This rearrangement joins TRBV29-1 to TRBJ2-2; D may be TRBD2 (5 bases). CDR1 SQVTM and CDR2 ANQGSEA come from the germline V gene. Trimming shortened V by 6 bases and J by 4 bases, and 9 bases separated the two germline ends. The CDR3 loop spans 12 amino acids. CDR3 in amino acids: CSVRETTGELFF. CDR3 nucleotide sequence: TGCAGCGTGAGGGAGACCACCGGGGAGCTGTTTTTT.

This clonotype was counted between two and nine times. V gene TRBV7-9 combines with J gene TRBJ2-3; 7 bases agree with TRBD1. The V gene end was trimmed by 4 bases and the J gene end by 2 bases; junction bases not matched to a gene: 6. Germline lookup yields CDR1 SEHNR and CDR2 FQNEAQ (reference sequence). CDR3 length: 15 amino acids. The CDR3 protein is CASSSGTDFTDTQYF. The DNA for the CDR3 is TGTGCCAGCAGCTCCGGGACAGACTTCACAGATACGCAGTATTTT.

This clonotype has more than one count but fewer than ten. The chain employs TRBV7-6 and TRBJ2-1; TRBD1 agrees at 7 bases. The CDR3 sequence is 17 residues long. The V gene's germline CDR1 is SGHVS and CDR2 FNYEAQ. Trimming at V came to 5 bases and at J to 1 base, leaving 11 bases not matched to a gene. This CDR3 reads CASSPHSWDSSYNEQFF. The CDR3 DNA reads as TGTGCCAGCAGCCCCCATAGTTGGGACAGTTCCTACAATGAGCAGTTCTTC.

This clonotype has at least ten counts. V is TRBV7-9 and J is TRBJ2-7; D is ambiguous. In germline, CDR1 is SEHNR, CDR2 FQNEAQ (reference sequence). V was trimmed by 5 bases and J by 3 bases, leaving 14 bases between them. There are 14 residues in the CDR3. The CDR3 region is CASSDGRAGYEQYF. The CDR3 DNA is TGTGCCAGCAGCGACGGTAGGGCAGGCTACGAGCAGTACTTC.